The next 15 T cell receptor beta chains were all read from a single sample in a study of early T cells in non-severe SARS-CoV-2 infection. TCRdb reprocessed the 5' RACE reads via MiXCR and lists one record per CDR3 protein. In the table there are 85,000 to 100,000 distinct CDR3 sequences, more than 9.5% of which are singletons. Material: whole blood, obtained at baseline. The origin of the receptors is an adult who was a healthcare worker with PCR-confirmed SARS-CoV-2 infection or an uninfected control (not recorded which).

This clonotype came up many times. The rearrangement uses TRBV29-1 and TRBJ2-1; D unclear. The CDR3 loop spans 13 amino acids. CDR1 and CDR2 from the germline V gene are SQVTM and ANQGSEA. The V end was cut by 2 bases, the J end by 8 bases, with 13 bases between. CDR3 region: CSVENTLSDEQFF. The CDR3 DNA sequence: TGCAGCGTTGAAAACACCCTCTCGGATGAGCAGTTCTTC.

This clonotype was observed a handful of times. This chain uses TRBV5-1 with TRBJ2-3; TRBD2 aligns across 7 bases. This CDR3 is 15 amino acids long. Germline-derived CDR1 and CDR2 are SGHRS and YFSETQ. V shed 0 bases and J 5 bases; nucleotides not matched to a gene: 6. The CDR3 bases are TGCGCCAGCAGCTTGGCTGGCGGGAGTAAAGATACGCAGTATTTT. This encodes CASSLAGGSKDTQYF.

The chain employs TRBV15 and TRBJ2-5; 10 bases match TRBD1. CDR3 length equals 15 residues. Trimming cost V 4 bases and J 5 bases; bases outside gene matches: 7. Germline V gives CDR1 LNHNV, CDR2 YYDKDF (reference sequence). The CDR3 spells CATSNPGQGTETQYF. CDR3 coding DNA: TGTGCCACCAGCAATCCGGGACAGGGGACGGAGACCCAGTACTTC.

This clonotype was found a few times. The rearrangement links TRBV6-6 to TRBJ2-3; tentative D call: TRBD2 (7 bases). Per the germline V gene, CDR1 is MNHNY and CDR2 is SVGAGI (reference sequence). The CDR3 has 16 amino acids. Trimming took off 0 bases at V and 1 base at J, with 11 bases between the two ends. The CDR3 sequence: CASSYSAGARTDTQYF. The CDR3, as DNA: TGTGCCAGCAGTTACTCTGCGGGGGCGCGCACAGATACGCAGTATTTT.

A few counts support this clonotype. This chain joins TRBV7-3 and TRBJ2-2; D is unclear. Trimming removed 1 base at V and 2 bases at J, with 5 bases between. This CDR3 is built from 14 residues. Germline V gives CDR1 SGHTA, CDR2 FQGTGA. CDR3 region: CASSLNANTGELFF. The CDR3 nucleotides are TGTGCCAGCAGCTTAAATGCCAACACCGGGGAGCTGTTTTTT.

This clonotype was seen ten or more times. V usage is TRBV7-3 and J usage is TRBJ2-2; a weak D match, TRBD2 (6 bases). CDR1 SGHTA and CDR2 FQGTGA come from the germline V gene. The V end was cut by 5 bases, the J end by 0 bases, with 10 bases between. CDR3 size: 15 residues. The CDR3 DNA reads TGTGCCAGCAGCCGGGACTCCGCGAACACCGGGGAGCTGTTTTTT. It translates to CASSRDSANTGELFF.

There are many counts of this clonotype. This chain joins TRBV6-2 or TRBV6-3 and TRBJ2-1; 8 nucleotides align to TRBD2. From germline, CDR1 is MNHEY and CDR2 SVGEGT. J lost 8 bases, V lost 0 bases, and 12 bases had no gene match. The CDR3 covers 17 residues. CDR3 sequence reads: CASSYSRETSDFYEQFF. CDR3 coding DNA: TGTGCCAGCAGTTACTCTAGGGAGACTAGCGATTTTTATGAGCAGTTCTTC.

V usage is TRBV7-2 and J usage is TRBJ2-7, with a weak D call TRBD1 (6 bases). V lost 5 bases and J 7 bases, leaving 21 bases between the germline ends. Germline CDR1 reads SGHTA; CDR2 reads FQGNSA. This CDR3 has 15 residues. CDR3 sequence reads: CTSSPPPGHLPEQYF. The CDR3 coding sequence is TGTACCAGCAGCCCTCCCCCGGGACACCTTCCAGAGCAGTACTTC.

This clonotype appeared many times. The J gene is TRBJ2-3, the V gene TRBV10-2, with D maybe TRBD1 (5 bases). This CDR3 is 10 amino acids long. V was shortened by 6 bases and J by 9 bases, with 7 bases between the two germline ends. Germline loops: CDR1 WSHSY, CDR2 SAAADI. The CDR3 DNA is TGCGCCAGCAGCTCAGGGACGCAGTATTTT. Its translation is CASSSGTQYF.

There are a few counts of this clonotype. V is TRBV6-2 or TRBV6-3 and J is TRBJ2-7, with TRBD2 matching over 11 bases. After removal of 6 bases from V and 2 bases from J, the junction contained 3 bases not matched to a gene. The germline CDR1 and CDR2 sequences are MNHEY and SVGEGT. This CDR3 contains 14 residues. CDR3 in DNA: TGTGCCAGCAGCGGGACTAGCGGACCCTACGAGCAGTACTTC. This gives the protein CASSGTSGPYEQYF.

In its sample, this clonotype was seen many times. The rearrangement uses TRBV2 and TRBJ1-1; D ambiguous. With 8 bases removed from V and 2 bases from J, the gap between germline ends came to 21 bases. The CDR3 has 16 amino acids. In germline, CDR1 is SNHLY, CDR2 FYNNEI. The CDR3 DNA reads as TGTGCCAGCCATTACGACTTACAGCCGGTAAACACTGAAGCTTTCTTT. Amino acids: CASHYDLQPVNTEAFF.

Here the CDR3 DNA reads TGTGCCAGCAGGGGGGGCGGAAGCTCCTATAATTCACCCCTCCACTTT. Its translation is CASRGGGSSYNSPLHF. V is TRBV6-6 and J is TRBJ1-6, with D tentatively TRBD1 (6 bases). Looked up from germline, CDR1 is MNHNY and CDR2 is SVGAGI (reference sequence). The CDR3 totals 16 residues. Trimming cost V 6 bases and J 0 bases, with 12 bases left between them.

This clonotype has a handful of counts. The chain joins TRBV20-1 to TRBJ2-2; 8 positions agree with TRBD2. The CDR3 covers 15 residues. The V gene end was trimmed by 6 bases and the J gene end by 4 bases; junction bases not matched to a gene: 10. CDR1 DFQATT and CDR2 SNEGSKA come from the germline V gene (reference sequence). The CDR3 reads CSAEGVAGSTGELFF. CDR3 coding DNA: TGCAGTGCGGAGGGGGTAGCGGGATCCACCGGGGAGCTGTTTTTT.

This clonotype was counted a few times. The chain recombines TRBV2 with TRBJ1-2; the D gene is possibly TRBD1 (5 bases). V shed 6 bases and J shed 4 bases, with 15 bases lying between them. This CDR3 is built from 14 residues. Germline V gives CDR1 SNHLY, CDR2 FYNNEI. The DNA of the CDR3 is TGTGCCAGCAGCCGAAAGACAGACCGCTATGGCTACACCTTC. Amino acids: CASSRKTDRYGYTF.

This clonotype was observed many times. This rearrangement joins TRBV7-3 to TRBJ2-3; D perhaps matches TRBD1 (6 bases). The germline CDR1 and CDR2 sequences are SGHTA and FQGTGA. Trimming removed 2 bases at V and 3 bases at J, with 12 bases between. CDR3 size: 15 residues. CDR3 DNA: TGTGCCAGCAGCTTAGGTTTGCAGGGGACAGATACGCAGTATTTT. It is translated as CASSLGLQGTDTQYF.